The T cell receptor beta chain described here comes from a study of monozygotic twins with inflammatory bowel disease. Investigators pulled total RNA out of whole blood and did not sort T cells. Of note for this clonotype: Antigen unknown.

After re-calling the 5' RACE reads, TCRdb lists one entry per CDR3 protein, DNA absent. In all, the sample yields about 140,000 distinct CDR3 sequences. Per germline, CDR1 SEHNR and CDR2 FQNEAQ (reference sequence). This CDR3 comprises 13 residues. Regarding the study as a whole: Fewer shared clonotypes with others were found in IBD patients than in healthy twins, especially with disease activity.

The clonotype comes from a human donor with ulcerative colitis or Crohn's disease, or a healthy co-twin of an affected twin (not recorded which). V usage is TRBV7-9 and J usage is TRBJ1-1. Sequenced: blood. This CDR3 is CASSYQRDTEAFF. Full variable domain (missing parts from reference TRBV7-9 and TRBJ1-1): DTGVSQNPRHKITKRGQNVTFRCDPISEHNRLYWYRQTLGQGPEFLTYFQNEAQLEKSRLLSDRFSAERPKGSFSTLEIQRTEQGDSAMYLCASSYQRDTEAFFGQGTRLTVV.